This passage covers 2 T cell receptor beta chains from one sample sequenced in a study of shared clonotypes between healthy human individuals (dated by TCRdb to about 2020). Receptor amplification or capture employed the immunoSEQ multiplex PCR assay. Drawn from immuneACCESS, this table holds only the in-frame rearrangements with V and J called that TCRdb kept. Clones are partly lost; checked studies trace under half to an unresolved V gene and leave the rest unexplained. For this sample there are hundreds of thousands of clones; approximately 97% appear just once. The top ten clonotypes cover around 0.06% of the sample. The specimen sequenced was naive CD4+ T cells sorted from blood. Reading the label with the study, this specimen's cell subset or site is: CD45RA+ positively selected. The receptor set was obtained from a woman aged 25 to 39 in good health.

The chain is built from TRBV5-6 and TRBJ2-1, with D perhaps TRBD2 (5 bases). Deletions cut 3 bases from V and 6 bases from J, with 13 bases between. This CDR3 region has 14 residues. The V gene's germline CDR1 is SGHDT and CDR2 YYEEEE. The CDR3 reads CASSWTDSRNEQFF. In DNA, the CDR3 is TGTGCCAGCAGCTGGACTGATTCCCGCAATGAGCAGTTCTTC. The entire variable domain, with the rest obtained from reference TRBV5-6 and TRBJ2-1, is as follows: DAGVTQSPTHLIKTRGQQVTLRCSPKSGHDTVSWYQQALGQGPQFIFQYYEEEERQRGNFPDRFSGHQFPNYSSELNVNALLLGDSALYLCASSWTDSRNEQFFGPGTRLTVL.

The chain has TRBV5-4 and TRBJ2-7; D perhaps matches TRBD2 (6 bases). The CDR3 has 14 amino acids. Germline CDR1 SGHNT, CDR2 YYREEE (reference sequence). Trimming left V 4 bases short and J 2 bases short, with 13 bases between. This CDR3 reads CASSLGLSAYEQYF. The CDR3 DNA reads TGTGCCAGCAGCCTGGGACTCTCAGCCTACGAGCAGTACTTC. The variable domain in full, with the rest retrieved from reference TRBV5-4 and TRBJ2-7, is ETGVTQSPTHLIKTRGQQVTLRCSSQSGHNTVSWYQQALGQGPQFIFQYYREEENGRGNFPPRFSGLQFPNYSSELNVNALELDDSALYLCASSLGLSAYEQYFGPGTRLTVT.